This TCR beta chain comes out of a study of cytomegalovirus exposure and HLA in healthy donors. CDR1 is SGHRS and CDR2 is YFSETQ in the germline V gene. CDR3 length: 15 amino acids. The junction had 5 bases not matched to a gene; V was cut back by 3 bases and J by 8 bases. The PCR contained 60 Vbeta and 13 Jbeta primers. The repertoire was sequenced with immunoSEQ multiplex PCR; TCRdb's copy has only in-frame clones and lacks some. The table includes about 120,000 clones, around three quarters detected once. As for this clone: The antigen remains undetermined.

Study results and limitations: Segments of the TCR beta V type were, in most cases, productive about 87% or about 30% of the time in an earlier analysis. The sole available immune exposure information was CMV serostatus.

The TCR sequence derives from a woman aged 25 to 45 in good health and CMV-seropositive. Sequenced material: PBMCs. This sequence joins TRBV5-1 and TRBJ2-3; 14 nucleotides line up with TRBD2. The CDR3 is CASSSGLAGVGTQYF. For the CDR3, the DNA is TGCGCCAGCAGCTCGGGACTAGCGGGAGTTGGTACGCAGTATTTT.